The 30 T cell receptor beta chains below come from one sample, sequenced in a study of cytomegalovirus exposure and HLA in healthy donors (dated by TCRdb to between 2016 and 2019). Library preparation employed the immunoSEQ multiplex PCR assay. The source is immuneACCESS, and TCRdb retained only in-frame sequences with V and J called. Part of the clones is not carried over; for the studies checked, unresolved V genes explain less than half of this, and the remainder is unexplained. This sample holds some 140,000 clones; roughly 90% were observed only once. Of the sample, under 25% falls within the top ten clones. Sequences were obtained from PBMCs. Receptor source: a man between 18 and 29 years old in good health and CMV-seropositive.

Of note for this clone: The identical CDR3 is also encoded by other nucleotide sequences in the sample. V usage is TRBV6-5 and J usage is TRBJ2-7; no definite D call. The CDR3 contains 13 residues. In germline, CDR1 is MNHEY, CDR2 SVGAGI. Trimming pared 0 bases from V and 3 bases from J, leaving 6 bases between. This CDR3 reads CASSYSSSYEQYF. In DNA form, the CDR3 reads TGTGCCAGCAGTTACTCGTCCAGCTACGAGCAGTACTTC.

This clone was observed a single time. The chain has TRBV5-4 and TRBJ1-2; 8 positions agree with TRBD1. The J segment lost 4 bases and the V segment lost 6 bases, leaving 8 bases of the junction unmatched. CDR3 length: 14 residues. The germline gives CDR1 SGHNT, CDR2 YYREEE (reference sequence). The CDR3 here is CASTPPGGGYGYTF. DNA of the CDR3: TGTGCCAGCACCCCCCCAGGGGGCGGCTATGGCTACACCTTC.

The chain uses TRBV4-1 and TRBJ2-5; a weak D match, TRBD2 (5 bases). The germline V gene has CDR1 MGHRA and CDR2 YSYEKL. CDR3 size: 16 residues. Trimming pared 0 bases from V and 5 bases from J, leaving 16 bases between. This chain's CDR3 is CASSQDSSGALETQYF. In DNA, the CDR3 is TGCGCCAGCAGCCAAGATTCCAGCGGAGCGCTCGAGACCCAGTACTTC.

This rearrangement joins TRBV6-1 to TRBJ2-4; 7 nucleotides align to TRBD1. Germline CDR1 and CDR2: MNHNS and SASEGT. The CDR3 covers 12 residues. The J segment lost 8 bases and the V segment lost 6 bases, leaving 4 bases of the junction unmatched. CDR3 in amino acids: CASSDRDHIQYF. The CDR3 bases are TGTGCCAGCAGCGACAGGGACCACATTCAGTACTTC.

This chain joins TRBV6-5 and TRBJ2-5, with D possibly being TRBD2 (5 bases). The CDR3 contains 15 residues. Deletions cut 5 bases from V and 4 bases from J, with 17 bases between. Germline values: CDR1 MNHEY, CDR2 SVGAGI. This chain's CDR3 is CASSVGMERRETQYF. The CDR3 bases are TGTGCCAGCAGTGTCGGGATGGAGAGGCGAGAGACCCAGTACTTC.

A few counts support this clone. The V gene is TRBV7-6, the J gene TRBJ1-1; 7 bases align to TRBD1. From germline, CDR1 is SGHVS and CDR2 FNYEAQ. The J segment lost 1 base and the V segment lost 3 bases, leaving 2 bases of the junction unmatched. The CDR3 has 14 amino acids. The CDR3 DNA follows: TGTGCCAGCAGCTTTGGACAGGCGAACACTGAAGCTTTCTTT. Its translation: CASSFGQANTEAFF.

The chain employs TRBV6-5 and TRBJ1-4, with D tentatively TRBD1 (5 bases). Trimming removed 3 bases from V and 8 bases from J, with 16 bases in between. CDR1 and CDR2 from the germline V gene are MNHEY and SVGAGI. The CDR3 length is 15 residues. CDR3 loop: CASSYGGSQTEKLFF. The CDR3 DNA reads TGTGCCAGCAGTTATGGGGGGTCGCAGACCGAAAAACTGTTTTTT.

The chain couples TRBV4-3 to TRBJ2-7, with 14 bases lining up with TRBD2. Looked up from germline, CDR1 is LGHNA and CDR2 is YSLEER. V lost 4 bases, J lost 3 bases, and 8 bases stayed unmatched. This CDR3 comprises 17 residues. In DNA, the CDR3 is TGCGCCAGCAGCCCCGGACTAGCGGGAGGTACCCTCTACGAGCAGTACTTC. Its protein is CASSPGLAGGTLYEQYF.

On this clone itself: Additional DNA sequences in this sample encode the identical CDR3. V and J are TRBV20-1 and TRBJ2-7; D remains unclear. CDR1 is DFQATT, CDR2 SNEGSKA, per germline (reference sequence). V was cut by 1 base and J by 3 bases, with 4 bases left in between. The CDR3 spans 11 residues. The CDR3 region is CSARAGYEQYF. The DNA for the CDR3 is TGCAGTGCTAGAGCGGGCTACGAGCAGTACTTC.

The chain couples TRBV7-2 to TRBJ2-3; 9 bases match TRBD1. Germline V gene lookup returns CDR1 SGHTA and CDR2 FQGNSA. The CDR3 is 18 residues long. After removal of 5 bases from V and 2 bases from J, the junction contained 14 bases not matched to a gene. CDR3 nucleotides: TGTGCCAGCAGCGCCCGGGACAGGGTATTTCTAGCCACAGATACGCAGTATTTT. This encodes CASSARDRVFLATDTQYF.

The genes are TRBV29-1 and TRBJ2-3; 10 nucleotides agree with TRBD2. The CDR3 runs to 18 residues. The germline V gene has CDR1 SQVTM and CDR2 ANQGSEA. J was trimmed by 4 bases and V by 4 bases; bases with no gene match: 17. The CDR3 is CSVVRPEASGSRADTQYF. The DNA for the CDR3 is TGCAGCGTTGTACGCCCGGAGGCTAGCGGGAGTAGGGCAGATACGCAGTATTTT.

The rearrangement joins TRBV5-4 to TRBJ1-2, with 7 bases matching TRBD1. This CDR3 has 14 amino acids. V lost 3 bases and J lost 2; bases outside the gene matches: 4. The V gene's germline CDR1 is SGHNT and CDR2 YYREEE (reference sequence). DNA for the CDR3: TGTGCCAGCAGCTCCGGGACAGCGAACTATGGCTACACCTTC. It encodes CASSSGTANYGYTF.

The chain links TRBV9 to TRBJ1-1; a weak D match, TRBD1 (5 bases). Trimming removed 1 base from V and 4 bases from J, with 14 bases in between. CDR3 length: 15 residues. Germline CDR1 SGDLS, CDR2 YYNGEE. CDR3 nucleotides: TGTGCCAGCAGCGTATCCCTCCAGGGTGGCACTGAAGCTTTCTTT. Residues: CASSVSLQGGTEAFF.

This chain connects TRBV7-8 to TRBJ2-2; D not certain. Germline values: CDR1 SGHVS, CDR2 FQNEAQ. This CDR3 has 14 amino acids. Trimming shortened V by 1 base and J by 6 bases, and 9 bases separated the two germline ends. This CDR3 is CASSLVRGAGELFF. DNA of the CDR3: TGTGCCAGCAGCTTAGTTCGTGGAGCCGGGGAGCTGTTTTTT.

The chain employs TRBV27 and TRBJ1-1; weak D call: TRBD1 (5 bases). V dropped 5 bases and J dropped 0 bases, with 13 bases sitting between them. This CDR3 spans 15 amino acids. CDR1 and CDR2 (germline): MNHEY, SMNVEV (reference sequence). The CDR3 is CASSKMGLMNTEAFF. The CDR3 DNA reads TGTGCCAGCAGTAAGATGGGACTGATGAACACTGAAGCTTTCTTT.

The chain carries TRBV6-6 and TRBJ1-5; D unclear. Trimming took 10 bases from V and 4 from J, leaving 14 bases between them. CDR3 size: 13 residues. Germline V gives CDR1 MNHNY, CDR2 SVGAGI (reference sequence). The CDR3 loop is CATQLAANQPQHF. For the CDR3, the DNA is TGTGCCACCCAGCTCGCGGCAAATCAGCCCCAGCATTTT.

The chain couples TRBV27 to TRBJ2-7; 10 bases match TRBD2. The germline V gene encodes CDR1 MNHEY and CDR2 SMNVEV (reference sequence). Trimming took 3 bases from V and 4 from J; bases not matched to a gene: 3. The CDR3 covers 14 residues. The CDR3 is CASSFGLAEYEQYF. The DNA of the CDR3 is TGTGCCAGCAGTTTCGGACTAGCGGAATACGAGCAGTACTTC.

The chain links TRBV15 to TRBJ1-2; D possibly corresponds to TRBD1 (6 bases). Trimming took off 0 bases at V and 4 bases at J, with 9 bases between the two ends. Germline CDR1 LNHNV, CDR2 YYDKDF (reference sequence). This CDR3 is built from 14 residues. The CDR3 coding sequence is TGTGCCACCAGCAGAGATGGGGGCCTCTATGGCTACACCTTC. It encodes CATSRDGGLYGYTF.

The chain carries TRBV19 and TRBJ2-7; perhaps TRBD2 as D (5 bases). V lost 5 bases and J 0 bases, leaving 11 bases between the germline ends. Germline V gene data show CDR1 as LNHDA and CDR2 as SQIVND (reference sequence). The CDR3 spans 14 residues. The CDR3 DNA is TGTGCCAGTAGTGCCTTAGCGCCCTCCTACGAGCAGTACTTC. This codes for CASSALAPSYEQYF.

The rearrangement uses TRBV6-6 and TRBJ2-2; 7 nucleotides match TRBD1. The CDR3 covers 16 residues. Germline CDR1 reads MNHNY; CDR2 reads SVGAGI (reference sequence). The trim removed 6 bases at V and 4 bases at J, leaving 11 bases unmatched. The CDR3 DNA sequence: TGTGCCAGCAGCCCTCCGGGACAGAAACTCACCGGGGAGCTGTTTTTT. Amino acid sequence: CASSPPGQKLTGELFF.

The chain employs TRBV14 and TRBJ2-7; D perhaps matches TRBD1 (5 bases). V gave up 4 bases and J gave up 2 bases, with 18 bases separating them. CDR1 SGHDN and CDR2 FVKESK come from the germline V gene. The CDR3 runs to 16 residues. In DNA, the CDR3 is TGTGCCAGCAGCCCGACCCTGGGGCAGGTAACCTACGAGCAGTACTTC. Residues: CASSPTLGQVTYEQYF.

The DNA of the CDR3 is TGCGCCAGCAGCTTGTGGCAGGGTCTTAGCACAGATACGCAGTATTTT. It encodes CASSLWQGLSTDTQYF. The chain uses TRBV5-1 and TRBJ2-3; D is possibly TRBD1 (5 bases). The V and J ends lost 1 base and 0 bases respectively, with 12 bases between them. This CDR3 has 16 amino acids. Germline CDR1 reads SGHRS; CDR2 reads YFSETQ.

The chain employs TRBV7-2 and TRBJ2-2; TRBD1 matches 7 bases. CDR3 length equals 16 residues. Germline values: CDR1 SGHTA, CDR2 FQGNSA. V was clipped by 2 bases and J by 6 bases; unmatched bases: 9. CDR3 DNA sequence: TGTGCCAGCAGCTTAAATTCGGGACAGCTACCCGGGGAGCTGTTTTTT. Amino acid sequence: CASSLNSGQLPGELFF.

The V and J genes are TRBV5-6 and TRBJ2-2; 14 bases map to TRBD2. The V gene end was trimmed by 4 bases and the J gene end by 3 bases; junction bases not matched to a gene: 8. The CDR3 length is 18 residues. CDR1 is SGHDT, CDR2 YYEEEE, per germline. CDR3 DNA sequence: TGTGCCAGCAGCCAGACCGGGACTAGCGGGAGAGACACCGGGGAGCTGTTTTTT. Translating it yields CASSQTGTSGRDTGELFF.

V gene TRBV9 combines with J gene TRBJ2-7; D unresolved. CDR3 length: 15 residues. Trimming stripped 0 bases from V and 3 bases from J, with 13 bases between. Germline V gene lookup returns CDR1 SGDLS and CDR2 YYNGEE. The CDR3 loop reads CASSVDENPLYEQYF. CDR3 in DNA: TGTGCCAGCAGCGTAGATGAGAATCCTCTCTACGAGCAGTACTTC.

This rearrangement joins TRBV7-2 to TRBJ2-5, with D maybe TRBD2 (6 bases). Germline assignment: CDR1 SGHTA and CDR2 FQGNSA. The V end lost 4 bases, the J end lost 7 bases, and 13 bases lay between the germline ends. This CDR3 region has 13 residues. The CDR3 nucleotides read TGTGCCAGCAGCTCGGGACCGGAGGGGACCCAGTACTTC. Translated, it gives CASSSGPEGTQYF. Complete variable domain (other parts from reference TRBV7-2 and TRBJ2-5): GAGVSQSPSNKVTEKGKDVELRCDPISGHTALYWYRQSLGQGLEFLIYFQGNSAPDKSGLPSDRFSAERTGGSVSTLTIQRTQQEDSAVYLCASSSGPEGTQYFGPGTRLLVL.

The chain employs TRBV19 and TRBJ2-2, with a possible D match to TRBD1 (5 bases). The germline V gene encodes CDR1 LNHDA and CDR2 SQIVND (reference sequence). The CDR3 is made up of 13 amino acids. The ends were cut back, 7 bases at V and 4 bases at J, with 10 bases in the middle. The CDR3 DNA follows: TGTGCCAGTACCGGCAGGGTCACCGGGGAGCTGTTTTTT. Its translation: CASTGRVTGELFF.

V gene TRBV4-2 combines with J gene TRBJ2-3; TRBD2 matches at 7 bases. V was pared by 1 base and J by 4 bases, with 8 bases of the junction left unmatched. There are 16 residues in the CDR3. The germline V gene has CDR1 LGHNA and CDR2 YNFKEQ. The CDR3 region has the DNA TGTGCCAGCAGCCAAGGGGCGGGAGCTGGGGCAGATACGCAGTATTTT. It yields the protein CASSQGAGAGADTQYF.

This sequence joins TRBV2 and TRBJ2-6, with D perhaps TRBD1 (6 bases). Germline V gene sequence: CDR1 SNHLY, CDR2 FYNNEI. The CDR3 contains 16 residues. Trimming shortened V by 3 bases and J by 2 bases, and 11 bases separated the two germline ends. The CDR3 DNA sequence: TGTGCCAGCAGTGATTACAGGGTCGCTGGGGCCAACGTCCTGACTTTC. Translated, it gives CASSDYRVAGANVLTF.

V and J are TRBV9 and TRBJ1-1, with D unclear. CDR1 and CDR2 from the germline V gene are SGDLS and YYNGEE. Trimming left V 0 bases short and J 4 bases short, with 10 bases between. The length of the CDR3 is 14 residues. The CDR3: CASSVDPGSTEAFF. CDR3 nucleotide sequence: TGTGCCAGCAGCGTAGATCCGGGGAGCACTGAAGCTTTCTTT.